Presented here are 18 T cell receptor beta chains from one specimen sequenced in a study of cytotoxic CD8 clonotypes in ibrutinib-treated CLL. Measured with immunoSEQ multiplex PCR; TCRdb has only the in-frame clones, and not every one. This sample has around 70,000 clones, with roughly 72% found just once. The material sequenced was PBMCs, taken after 12 months of ibrutinib treatment. The receptor set was obtained from a human donor with chronic lymphocytic leukemia.

The J gene is TRBJ2-1, the V gene TRBV4-3, with 13 bases identical to TRBD2. The CDR3 runs 16 residues. From germline, CDR1 is LGHNA and CDR2 YSLEER. Trimming cost V 3 bases and J 5 bases; bases outside gene matches: 4. CDR3 in DNA: TGCGCCAGCAGCCAGCTACTAGCGGGGGGGGACAATGAGCAGTTCTTC. This gives the protein CASSQLLAGGDNEQFF.

The chain has TRBV11-2 and TRBJ2-1, with D hard to call. Per germline, CDR1 SGHAT and CDR2 FQNNGV. V was clipped by 1 base and J by 5 bases, with 6 bases between them. This CDR3 region has 13 residues. CDR3 region: CASSLGLNNEQFF. In nucleotides, the CDR3 is TGTGCCAGCAGCTTAGGGCTTAACAATGAGCAGTTCTTC.

This chain joins TRBV5-1 and TRBJ2-5; either TRBD1 or TRBD2 may supply D (7 bases each). V was shortened by 4 bases and J by 7 bases, with 17 bases between the two germline ends. Germline loops: CDR1 SGHRS, CDR2 YFSETQ. CDR3 length equals 14 residues. CDR3 region: CASSPGGGRLTQYF. DNA of the CDR3: TGCGCCAGCAGCCCAGGGGGGGGACGGTTGACCCAGTACTTC. Based on the CDR3 plus reference TRBV5-1 and TRBJ2-5, the full variable domain is KAGVTQTPRYLIKTRGQQVTLSCSPISGHRSVSWYQQTPGQGLQFLFEYFSETQRNKGNFPGRFSGRQFSNSRSEMNVSTLELGDSALYLCASSPGGGRLTQYFGPGTRLLVL.

This clone has only one observation. This chain links TRBV4-3 with TRBJ1-2; D might be TRBD1 (5 bases). V lost 0 bases and J 4 bases, leaving 21 bases between the germline ends. Germline-derived CDR1 and CDR2 are LGHNA and YSLEER. The CDR3 length is 18 residues. The CDR3 region is CASSQDEGARAFSYGYTF. CDR3 in DNA: TGCGCCAGCAGCCAAGATGAAGGAGCCAGGGCCTTTTCCTATGGCTACACCTTC.

This chain links TRBV11-3 with TRBJ2-3; 13 bases are shared with TRBD2. V lost 1 base, J lost 0 bases, and 4 bases stayed unmatched. CDR3 length: 18 amino acids. Germline lookup yields CDR1 SGHNT and CDR2 YENEEA. The CDR3 loop is CASSLGGLAGASTDTQYF. The CDR3 bases are TGTGCCAGCAGCTTAGGTGGACTAGCGGGAGCTAGCACAGATACGCAGTATTTT. Complete variable domain (other parts from reference TRBV11-3 and TRBJ2-3): EAGVVQSPRYKIIEKKQPVAFWCNPISGHNTLYWYLQNLGQGPELLIRYENEEAVDDSQLPKDRFSAERLKGVDSTLKIQPAELGDSAVYLCASSLGGLAGASTDTQYFGPGTRLTVL.

The V and J genes are TRBV7-9 and TRBJ2-4; possibly TRBD2 for D (6 bases). Germline V gene sequence: CDR1 SEHNR, CDR2 FQNEAQ (reference sequence). V lost 8 bases and J 7 bases, leaving 6 bases between the germline ends. The CDR3 spans 10 residues. The CDR3 region has the DNA TGTGCCAGCGGGGGGAACATTCAGTACTTC. Translated: CASGGNIQYF.

This rearrangement joins TRBV9 to TRBJ2-1; the match to TRBD2 covers 9 bases. CDR1 is SGDLS and CDR2 is YYNGEE in the germline V gene. Trimming cost V 1 base and J 7 bases; bases outside gene matches: 12. The CDR3 is 17 residues long. The CDR3 DNA reads as TGTGCCAGCAGCGTAACGTTAGGAGCGGGGGGACCAAATGAGCAGTTCTTC. This translates into CASSVTLGAGGPNEQFF.

J is TRBJ2-3 and V is TRBV4-3, with 7 bases fitting TRBD1. Trimming cost V 0 bases and J 1 base; bases outside gene matches: 1. Germline V gene lookup returns CDR1 LGHNA and CDR2 YSLEER. The CDR3 length is 15 residues. The CDR3 reads CASSQDDRGTDTQYF. The CDR3, as DNA: TGCGCCAGCAGCCAAGACGACAGGGGCACAGATACGCAGTATTTT.

The chain couples TRBV2 to TRBJ2-7; 11 nucleotides line up with TRBD1. The junction had 12 bases not matched to a gene; V was cut back by 5 bases and J by 0 bases. CDR1 and CDR2 from the germline V gene are SNHLY and FYNNEI. There are 18 residues in the CDR3. In DNA, the CDR3 is TGTGCCAGCAGTCTTCGACGGACAGGGGGCCCGAGCTCCTACGAGCAGTACTTC. The encoded protein is CASSLRRTGGPSSYEQYF. Looking up the rest from reference TRBV2 and TRBJ2-7 gives the full variable domain: EPEVTQTPSHQVTQMGQEVILRCVPISNHLYFYWYRQILGQKVEFLVSFYNNEISEKSEIFDDQFSVERPDGSNFTLKIRSTKLEDSAMYFCASSLRRTGGPSSYEQYFGPGTRLTVT.

The rearrangement uses TRBV19 and TRBJ1-5; 7 nucleotides line up with TRBD1. This CDR3 has 15 amino acids. V trimming: 1 base; J trimming: 3 bases; junction bases outside the gene matches: 3. The germline gives CDR1 LNHDA, CDR2 SQIVND (reference sequence). Here the CDR3 reads CASSIGDRTNQPQHF. CDR3 nucleotide sequence: TGTGCCAGTAGTATAGGGGACAGAACCAATCAGCCCCAGCATTTT.

V and J are TRBV27 and TRBJ2-7, with 11 bases identical to TRBD1. The CDR3 sequence is 14 residues long. Germline V lookup: CDR1 MNHEY, CDR2 SMNVEV (reference sequence). V trimming: 5 bases; J trimming: 2 bases; junction bases outside the gene matches: 2. The CDR3 DNA reads TGTGCCAGCAGTGCGGGACAGGGGGCCTACGAGCAGTACTTC. As protein: CASSAGQGAYEQYF.

This chain joins TRBV7-8 and TRBJ1-2, with 7 bases matching TRBD1. Germline V gene sequence: CDR1 SGHVS, CDR2 FQNEAQ. This CDR3 is 18 amino acids long. V dropped 1 base and J dropped 6; count of bases not matched to a gene: 17. The CDR3 DNA sequence: TGTGCCAGCAGCTTAGGAAGGTTGGGCAGGGGGTATCGTAATGGCTACACCTTC. Translation: CASSLGRLGRGYRNGYTF. Full variable domain (remainder filled in from reference TRBV7-8 and TRBJ1-2): GAGVSQSPRYKVAKRGQDVALRCDPISGHVSLFWYQQALGQGPEFLTYFQNEAQLDKSGLPSDRFFAERPEGSVSTLKIQRTQQEDSAVYLCASSLGRLGRGYRNGYTFGSGTRLTVV.

This clone was seen only a few times. J is TRBJ2-1 and V is TRBV7-9; TRBD2 matches at 9 bases. Germline V gene sequence: CDR1 SEHNR, CDR2 FQNEAQ (reference sequence). J gave up 8 bases and V 5 bases, and 22 bases lay outside the gene matches. This CDR3 has 19 amino acids. CDR3 nucleotides: TGTGCCAGCAGCGGGCAAGGGCGGGTAGCGGGGGCCCCTCGTCATGAGCAGTTCTTC. Encoded protein: CASSGQGRVAGAPRHEQFF.

The V call is TRBV5-8, the J call TRBJ2-7, with D possibly TRBD1 on 8 matching bases. Deletions cut 0 bases from V and 5 bases from J, with 27 bases between. Germline V CDR1 and CDR2: SGHTS, YDEGEE. The CDR3 is 19 residues long. The CDR3 DNA follows: TGTGCCAGCAGCTTGGTTGTGGCAGGGGGCGCGGGAGCGTTCGACGAGCAGTACTTC. This translates into CASSLVVAGGAGAFDEQYF.

This chain connects TRBV5-1 to TRBJ2-1, with unresolved D. The CDR3 length is 11 residues. Germline V gives CDR1 SGHRS, CDR2 YFSETQ. V was clipped by 3 bases and J by 9 bases, with 7 bases between them. The CDR3 DNA follows: TGCGCCAGCAGCTCCACGATTGAGCAGTTCTTC. Translated: CASSSTIEQFF.

This sequence joins TRBV18 and TRBJ1-5, with unresolved D. CDR1 and CDR2 from the germline V gene are KGHSH and LQKENI. CDR3 size: 13 residues. V lost 3 bases, J lost 7 bases, and 10 bases lay in between. CDR3 residues: CASSPLLEQPQHF. DNA of the CDR3: TGTGCCAGCTCACCTCTACTAGAGCAGCCCCAGCATTTT.

This clone came up once. The chain uses TRBV6-4 and TRBJ1-2; the D is unclear. With 10 bases removed from V and 7 bases from J, the gap between germline ends came to 16 bases. There are 12 residues in the CDR3. The germline gives CDR1 MRHNA, CDR2 SNTAGT. The CDR3, as DNA: TGTGCCAAAGCAGTGCGGCGGGTTGGCTACACCTTC. Translating it yields CAKAVRRVGYTF.

This clone was seen a handful of times. This chain connects TRBV2 to TRBJ1-1; D gene uncertain. This CDR3 contains 12 residues. The ends were cut back, 4 bases at V and 5 bases at J, with 8 bases in the middle. The germline gives CDR1 SNHLY, CDR2 FYNNEI. DNA for the CDR3: TGTGCCAGCAGTGCAGTTCGGACTGAAGCTTTCTTT. It codes for CASSAVRTEAFF.